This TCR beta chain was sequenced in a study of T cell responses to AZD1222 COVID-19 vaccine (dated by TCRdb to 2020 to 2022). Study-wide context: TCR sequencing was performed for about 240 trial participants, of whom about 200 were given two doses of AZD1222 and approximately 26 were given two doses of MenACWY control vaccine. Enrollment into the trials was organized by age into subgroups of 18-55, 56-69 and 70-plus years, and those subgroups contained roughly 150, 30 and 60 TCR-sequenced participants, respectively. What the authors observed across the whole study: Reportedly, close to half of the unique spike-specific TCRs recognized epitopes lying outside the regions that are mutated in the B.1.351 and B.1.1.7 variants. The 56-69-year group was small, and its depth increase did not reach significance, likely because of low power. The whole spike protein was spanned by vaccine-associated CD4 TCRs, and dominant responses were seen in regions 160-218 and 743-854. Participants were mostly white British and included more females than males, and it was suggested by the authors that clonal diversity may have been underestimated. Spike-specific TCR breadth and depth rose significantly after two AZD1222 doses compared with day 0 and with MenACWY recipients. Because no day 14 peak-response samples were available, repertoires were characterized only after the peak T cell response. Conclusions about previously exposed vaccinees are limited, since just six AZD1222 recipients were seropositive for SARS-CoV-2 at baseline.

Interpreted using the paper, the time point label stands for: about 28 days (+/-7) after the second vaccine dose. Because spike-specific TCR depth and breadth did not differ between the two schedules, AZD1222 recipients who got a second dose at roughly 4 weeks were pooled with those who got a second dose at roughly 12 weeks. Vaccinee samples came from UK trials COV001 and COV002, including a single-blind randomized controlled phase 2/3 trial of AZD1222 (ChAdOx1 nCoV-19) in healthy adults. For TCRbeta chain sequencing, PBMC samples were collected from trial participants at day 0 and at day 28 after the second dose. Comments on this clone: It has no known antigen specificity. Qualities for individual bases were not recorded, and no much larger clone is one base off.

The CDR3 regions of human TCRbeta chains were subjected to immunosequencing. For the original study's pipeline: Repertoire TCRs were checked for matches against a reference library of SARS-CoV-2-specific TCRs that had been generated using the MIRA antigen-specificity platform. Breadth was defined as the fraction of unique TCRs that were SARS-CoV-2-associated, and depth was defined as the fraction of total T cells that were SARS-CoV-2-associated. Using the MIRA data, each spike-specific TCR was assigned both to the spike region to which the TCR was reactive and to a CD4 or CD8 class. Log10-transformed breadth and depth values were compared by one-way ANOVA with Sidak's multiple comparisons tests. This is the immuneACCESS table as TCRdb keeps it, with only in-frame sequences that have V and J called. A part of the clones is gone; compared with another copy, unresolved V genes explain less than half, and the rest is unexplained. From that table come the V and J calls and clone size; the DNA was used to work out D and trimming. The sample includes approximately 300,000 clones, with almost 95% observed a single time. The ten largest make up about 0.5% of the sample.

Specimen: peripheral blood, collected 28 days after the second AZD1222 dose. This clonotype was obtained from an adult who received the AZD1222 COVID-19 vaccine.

The nucleotides read TGTGCCAGCAGCCAAGATGTCGACAGCCTCAATTACAATGAGCAGTTCTTC. The translation is CASSQDVDSLNYNEQFF. The V and J segments used are TRBV3-1 (or the pseudogene TRBV3-2) and TRBJ2-1; matching of 5 bases hints at TRBD1 as the D gene. According to the germline V gene (reference sequence), CDR1 reads LGHDT and CDR2 reads YNNKEL. The V and J ends are trimmed by 0 bases and 4 bases, leaving 16 bases between them. The cysteine opens and the phenylalanine closes a CDR3 of 17 amino acids. Of all the DNA, just the CDR3 is kept, 51 bases in frame from base 1.